This TCR beta chain comes out of a study of naive and memory T cell subsets (dated by TCRdb to 2016 to 2017). Study-level background: The study applied an open-source, UMI-based TCR alpha and beta sequencing pipeline to sorted naive and memory peripheral blood T cell subsets. The results of the functional CMV T cell responses matched the IgG serology results in every case. RNA was DNase-treated and reverse transcribed with TCR constant-region primers, mostly using SuperScript III.

Library construction relied on UMI-ligation and nested PCR. An equimolar mix of two oligonucleotides covering both TRBC1 and TRBC2 was used as the beta constant-region primer. The ligated cDNA went through four rounds of PCR with nested alpha and beta constant-region primers together with the SP2 primer. T4 RNA ligase 1 ligated a single-stranded oligonucleotide carrying the SP2 primer and a 12-nucleotide UMI to the cDNA 3' end. The ligation reaction was incubated at 16°C for about 20-25 hours. PCR2 was usually performed as a SYBR Green qPCR and halted at a preset threshold so that over-amplification would not occur. All purifications after the first were performed with Agencourt AMPure XP magnetic beads. Libraries were quantified by Qubit and checked on a TapeStation, where a main peak was expected near 650 bp. The pooled libraries were sequenced on an Illumina MiSeq using v2 2x251 paired-end kits, which usually yielded 1-2 million reads per sample. Libraries were pooled at 4 nM per sample, and roughly 5-8% PhiX was added to improve cluster recognition. Concerning the study's data processing: FASTQ reads processed by Demultiplexor were assigned V and J genes by Decombinator through tag matching that tolerated a single base-pair mismatch. UMIs were used by Collapsinator to correct both sequencing errors and frequency errors arising from PCR heterogeneity. CDR3Translator translated TCRs and extracted CDR3s from the conserved cysteine to the FGXG phenylalanine, flagging non-productive sequences. Repertoires were subsampled to equal numbers of UMI-defined TCRs before Gini, Shannon entropy and inverse Simpson indices were calculated. Within the linear range, a power law was fitted by maximum likelihood to the distributions of clonotype abundance. When run on a single naive CD8 sample, MIGEC and the pipeline yielded similar UMI counts, similar unique TCR numbers and similar clonal distributions. One analysis removed from the naive repertoire any naive TCRs that were also present in any memory subset from the same donor. The repertoires were searched for some 7,300 CMV-associated CDR3 sequences that had been compiled from VDJdb and a published dataset. TCRdb trimmed public reads at Q25 via fastp, called clones via MiXCR and kept in-frame beta chains. Rows are unified per CDR3 protein, each entry keeping the most common DNA and genes. TCRdb, not the authors, supplied the V and J calls. The sample contains tens of thousands of distinct CDR3 sequences, around 9% of them found a single time. Less than 1.5% of the sample lies in the top ten.

Broad study findings and their caveats: Clonotypes were defined as single alpha or beta chain sequences, not paired alpha/beta receptors. RNA-based TCR counts may be affected by expression changes linked to T cell activation and differentiation. After error correction, only a single occurrence was seen for over 95% of naive TCR sequences, so much steeper abundance distributions were produced than in memory subsets. TCR abundance followed a power law with an exponent that was different for naive and memory subsets but consistent across the three individuals. In both CD4 and CD8 cells, a rise in Gini index and a fall in Shannon and inverse Simpson diversity were observed from naive through CM, EM and EMRA. The repertoire findings for the naive and memory subsets could not be validated against a ground truth, as none was available. A few larger clonotypes were found in naive repertoires, especially CD8, and these larger clonotypes were possibly memory cells re-expressing CD45RA.

This clonotype has at least ten counts. Its binding antigen is unknown. Nothing much larger sits one base from this clone, and base qualities are not available. From the second PCR step onward, the TCR alpha chain libraries and the TCR beta chain libraries were amplified separately. The CMV status of each donor was determined by measuring IFNgamma production from CD4+ T cells after fresh PBMCs had been stimulated overnight with CMV viral lysate. Using Miltenyi beads, CD4 T cells were first positively selected, and CD8 T cells were then positively selected from the CD4-negative fraction. Cells were stained for CD3, CD4, CD8, CD45RA, CD27 and a live/dead dye and were sorted on a BD Aria II into four subsets based on CD45RA and CD27. Blood was obtained from a few healthy volunteers, and the blood from each volunteer was fractionated into CD4 and CD8 T cells and subsequently into four differentiation subsets. Roughly 120 ml of peripheral blood was collected from each donor, and PBMC were isolated from the blood using Ficoll-Paque PLUS density-gradient centrifugation. Sorted cells were lysed in RLT buffer, after which RNA was extracted using a Qiagen RNeasy kit and stored at -80 degrees C.

V and J lose 3 bases and 0 bases, and a span of 13 bases separates them. The germline V gene provides CDR1 MGHRA and CDR2 YSYEKL. Counted from cysteine to phenylalanine, this CDR3 has 16 amino acids. Only the CDR3 part of the read is kept: 48 bases, read in frame from the first base. This sequence was found in a human donor in good health. The material sequenced was naive CD8+ T cells from blood. Explained via the paper, the cell subset or site label denotes: naive T cells, CD45RA high CD27+. The chain employs TRBV4-1 and TRBJ2-3; the D gene is not confidently resolved. In nucleotides, the sequence is TGCGCCAGCAGCCAGAGGCCCGGAAAGAGCACAGATACGCAGTATTTT. Its coded protein is CASSQRPGKSTDTQYF.